What follows describes a single T cell receptor beta chain. This clonotype has only a few counts. No much larger clone is present one base from it, and per-base qualities are unavailable. The sample originates from a study of T cells after yellow fever vaccination (dated by TCRdb to about 2019). Regarding the study in general: The SMART-Seq v4 Ultra Low Input RNA kit was used to prepare libraries from fractions with low cell numbers. Blood was collected at multiple timepoints before and after primary and secondary immunization, and bulk PBMC replicates and cell subsets were isolated. Two healthy male donors made up the cohort, one aged 18 to 29 years and the other aged 30 to 39 years. To track T-cell clones before and after primary and booster YFV17D yellow fever vaccination, bulk TCR alpha and beta repertoires were sequenced longitudinally.

V drops 2 bases and J drops 1 base, leaving 11 bases in between. The germline V gene (reference sequence) supplies CDR1 PRHDT and CDR2 FYEKMQ. The CDR3, from cysteine to phenylalanine, totals 15 residues. CDR3 DNA only is kept here, 45 bases in frame from base 1. Read against the paper, the sample's treatment or condition label means: live attenuated yellow fever vaccine strain. PBMCs were isolated from peripheral blood using a standard Ficoll-Paque protocol. With anti-CD3 and anti-CD8 staining plus a dextramer loaded with the yellow fever NS4B epitope peptide, the researchers sorted epitope-specific CD8 T cells. TriZol was used to extract RNA from bulk PBMCs, CD4 and CD8 fractions, and dextramer-positive and dextramer-negative fractions. Results the study describes overall, beyond this receptor: Because the study included only a couple of donors, the extent to which the findings can be generalized is limited. Because abundant contaminating clonotypes from the bulk population could be contained in FACS-sorted repertoires, computational filtering was required. The secondary T-cell response was weaker than the primary response but faster, peaking on day 5 instead of day 15. Most clones expanded after primary vaccination were re-detected after the booster (around 96% of CD4 and approximately 88% of CD8), suggesting broad memory maintenance. A small share of clonotypes was detected in both CD4 and CD8 compartments, with the overlap likely arising from convergent recombination.

TCR cDNA was synthesized by 5'RACE template switching, which introduced a universal primer site and unique molecular identifiers. Priming of cDNA synthesis was performed from both the TCR alpha and TCR beta constant segments. Two PCR steps were used to amplify libraries, with sample barcodes and sequencing adapters being added in the second step. Sequencing of libraries was performed on Illumina HiSeq 2500 (2x100 bp) or NovaSeq (2x150 bp). Processing in the source paper ran as follows. Demultiplexing of reads and collapsing into UMI consensus sequences were performed with MIGEC, and V(D)J alignment was carried out with MiXCR. Vaccine-responding clonotypes were identified with edgeR using replicate PBMC samples, with FDR below 0.01 and a log2 fold change above 5 up to day 15 being required. CD4 or CD8 identity was assigned to each bulk clonotype according to whether the clonotype was present at higher abundance in the sequenced CD4 repertoire or the sequenced CD8 repertoire. NS4B-specific clonotypes were defined as those at least 10-fold enriched in dextramer-positive over dextramer-negative fractions; CD4-biased clonotypes were excluded. TCRdb reworked the public reads: Q25 trimming with fastp, MiXCR clone assembly, productive beta chains retained. Rows matching on CDR3 protein sequence are summarized as one entry with the most common DNA and genes. TCRdb's processing, not the authors' own work, is the source of the V and J calls. Counted in this sample were more than 75,000 distinct CDR3 sequences; approximately 8.4% of them appeared once. Together, the top ten hold roughly 15% of the sample.

This chain joins TRBV13 to TRBJ1-1, with no confident D gene call. The TCR originated in a man aged 18 to 30 who received the YFV17D yellow fever vaccine. Sequenced here: CD8+ T cells not binding an NS4B(214-222) dextramer, sorted from PBMCs, sampled roughly 15 days after the first yellow fever vaccination. Sample cell subset or site, as interpreted from the label and publication: NS4B epitope dextramer-negative CD8 T cells. The DNA sequence is as follows: TGTGCCAGCAGCTTAAAGGGCGATTGGAACACTGAAGCTTTCTTT. The translation is CASSLKGDWNTEAFF.